Given below is one TCR beta chain in context. This sample was included in a study of blood T cells in healthy people across ages. V shed 5 bases, J shed 2 bases, and the junction held 3 bases outside the gene matches. Germline V gene sequence: CDR1 SGHVS, CDR2 FNYEAQ. This CDR3 has 15 amino acids. The use of a sample-barcoded 5' primer and a J-beta primer mix characterized a second PCR of roughly 7 to 11 cycles. Every sample returned 2.5 million or more CDR3-containing paired-end reads. TCRdb re-derived calls from the 5' RACE reads in MiXCR, one entry per CDR3 protein. The top ten clones hold more than 2% of a sample with about 1.8 million distinct CDR3 sequences, 49% of them seen once.

The clonotype was recovered from a woman between 40 and 55 years old in good health. The chain carries TRBV7-6 and TRBJ2-3; 11 bases fit TRBD2. What was sequenced was blood. In nucleotides, the CDR3 is TGTGCCAGCAGCATACTAGCGGGGGCCACAGATACGCAGTATTTT. Amino acid sequence: CASSILAGATDTQYF. Complete variable domain (other parts from reference TRBV7-6 and TRBJ2-3): GAGVSQSPRYKVTKRGQDVALRCDPISGHVSLYWYRQALGQGPEFLTYFNYEAQQDKSGLPNDRFSAERPEGSISTLTIQRTEQRDSAMYRCASSILAGATDTQYFGPGTRLTVL.